This TCR beta chain was identified during a study of T cell responses to AZD1222 COVID-19 vaccine listed by TCRdb under 2021. Concerning the study at large: TCR sequencing covered over 230 trial participants: about 210 given two doses of AZD1222 and some 25 given two doses of MenACWY control vaccine. Enrollment into the trials was organized by age into subgroups of 18-55, 56-69 and 70-plus years, and those subgroups contained roughly 150, 30 and 60 TCR-sequenced participants, respectively. The study at large found these results: Participants were mostly white British and included more females than males, and it was suggested by the authors that clonal diversity may have been underestimated. Reportedly, almost half of the unique spike-specific TCRs recognized epitopes lying outside the regions that are mutated in the B.1.351 and B.1.1.7 variants. After two AZD1222 doses, both the breadth and the depth of spike-specific TCRs were significantly higher than at day 0 and than in MenACWY recipients. Only five to seven AZD1222 recipients were SARS-CoV-2 seropositive at baseline, limiting conclusions about previously exposed vaccinees. The vaccine-associated CD4 TCRs covered the entire spike protein, and the dominant responses fell in regions 160-218 and 743-854. In the small 56-69-year group, the increase in depth fell short of significance, most likely because of low power. No day 14 peak-response samples were available, so repertoires were characterized only after the peak T cell response.

The CDR3 spans 14 residues, from the cysteine through the phenylalanine. Only CDR3 DNA is held: 42 bases, read in frame from base 1. V is clipped by 6 bases and J by 0 bases, and the sequence between their germline boundaries is 8 bases long. CDR1 and CDR2 are read off the germline V gene as MNHEY and SVGAGI. The CDR3 regions of human TCRbeta chains were analyzed by immunosequencing. The paper's data handling went like this. Repertoire TCRs were matched against a reference library of SARS-CoV-2-specific TCRs generated with the MIRA antigen-specificity platform. Breadth was defined as the fraction of unique TCRs that were SARS-CoV-2-associated, and depth was defined as the fraction of total T cells that were SARS-CoV-2-associated. Using the MIRA data, every spike-specific TCR was mapped to the spike region that the TCR reacted to and assigned to either a CD4 or a CD8 class. Log10-transformed breadth and depth values were compared by one-way ANOVA with Sidak's multiple comparisons tests. TCRdb stores this immuneACCESS table with in-frame sequences only. Part of the clones is absent; in the studies checked, under half of the shortfall reflects unresolved V genes, and no reason is known for the rest. V, J and clone size were drawn from that table, and D and trimming were deduced from the DNA. For this sample there are about 150,000 clones; roughly 87% appear just once. Under 2% of the sample goes to the ten largest clones.

Sample time point, as interpreted from the label and publication: about 28 days (+/-7) after the second vaccine dose. AZD1222 recipients given second doses at about 4 weeks or at about 12 weeks were pooled, since spike-specific TCR depth and breadth were not found to differ between the two schedules. Samples from vaccinated people were obtained from the UK trials COV001 and COV002, which included a single-blind randomized controlled phase 2/3 trial of AZD1222 (ChAdOx1 nCoV-19) in healthy adults. For TCRbeta chain sequencing, PBMC samples were collected from trial participants at day 0 and at day 28 after the second dose. This clone was seen a single time. Its binding antigen is unknown. Base qualities are not provided; no much larger clone lies one nucleotide away.

The chain couples TRBV6-5 to TRBJ2-2, with the identity of the D gene unclear. The sequence was obtained from an adult who received the AZD1222 COVID-19 vaccine. Sample: peripheral blood, taken 28 days after the second AZD1222 dose. The DNA reads TGTGCCAGCAGCTGGAGTTCGAACACCGGGGAGCTGTTTTTT. Its protein product is CASSWSSNTGELFF.